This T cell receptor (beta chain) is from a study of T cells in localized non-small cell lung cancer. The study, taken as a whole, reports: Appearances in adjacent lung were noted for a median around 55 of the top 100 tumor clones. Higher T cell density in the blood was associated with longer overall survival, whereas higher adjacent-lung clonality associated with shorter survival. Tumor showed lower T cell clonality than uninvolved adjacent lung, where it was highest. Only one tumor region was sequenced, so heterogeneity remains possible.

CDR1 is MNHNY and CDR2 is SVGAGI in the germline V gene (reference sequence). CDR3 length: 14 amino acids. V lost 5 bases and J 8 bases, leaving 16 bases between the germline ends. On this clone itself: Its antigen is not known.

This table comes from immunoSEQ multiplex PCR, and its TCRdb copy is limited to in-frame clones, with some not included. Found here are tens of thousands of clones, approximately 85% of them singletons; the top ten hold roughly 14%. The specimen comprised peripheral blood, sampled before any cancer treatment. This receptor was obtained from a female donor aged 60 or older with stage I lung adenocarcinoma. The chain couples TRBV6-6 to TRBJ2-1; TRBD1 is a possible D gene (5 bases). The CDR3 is CASSNGARAYEQFF. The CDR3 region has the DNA TGTGCCAGCAGTAACGGCGCCAGGGCGTATGAGCAGTTCTTC.